These T cell receptor beta chains were read from a single sample in a study of cytomegalovirus exposure and HLA in healthy donors. Some clones are missing from TCRdb's copy, which holds only in-frame ones; the method was immunoSEQ multiplex PCR. The data contain about 150,000 clones, 75% to 90% of them singletons. What was sequenced was PBMCs. These receptors were collected from a man aged 18-30 years in good health and CMV-seropositive. CDR3s include the opening cysteine and the closing phenylalanine or tryptophan. Each record gives: clone size, J gene, D gene, V gene, CDR3 protein, CDR3 DNA. The D gene is left open where the match is weak. Size is stated for part of the rows, as once, few or many counts, or as a class when the clone is expanded.

size: -
J: TRBJ2-7
D: TRBD2
V: TRBV5-4
CDR3: CASSGERGRPYEQYF
DNA: TGTGCCAGCAGCGGAGAGCGGGGGAGACCCTACGAGCAGTACTTC

size: -
J: TRBJ2-5
D: TRBD1
V: TRBV13
CDR3: CASSSTGWVGETQYF
DNA: TGTGCCAGCAGCTCGACAGGGTGGGTGGGAGAGACCCAGTACTTC

size: -
J: TRBJ1-1
D: -
V: TRBV4-1
CDR3: CASSHQDSNTEAFF
DNA: TGCGCCAGCAGCCACCAAGACAGTAACACTGAAGCTTTCTTT

size: -
J: TRBJ1-2
D: -
V: TRBV30
CDR3: CAWSVRGGNYGYTF
DNA: TGTGCCTGGAGTGTACGGGGGGGAAACTATGGCTACACCTTC

size: once
J: TRBJ2-5
D: -
V: TRBV7-3
CDR3: CASSPSGRDQETQYF
DNA: TGTGCCAGCAGCCCCTCTGGCAGGGACCAAGAGACCCAGTACTTC

size: once
J: TRBJ2-7
D: TRBD2
V: TRBV4-2
CDR3: CASSQVNLAGGRVTGEQYF
DNA: TGTGCCAGCAGCCAAGTAAATCTAGCGGGAGGGCGTGTTACGGGCGAGCAGTACTTC

size: -
J: TRBJ1-2
D: -
V: TRBV29-1
CDR3: CSVESGGQRYGYTF
DNA: TGCAGCGTTGAAAGCGGAGGACAGAGGTATGGCTACACCTTC

size: -
J: TRBJ2-1
D: TRBD2
V: TRBV9
CDR3: CASSGLAGGLHNEQFF
DNA: TGTGCCAGCAGCGGACTAGCGGGGGGCCTCCACAATGAGCAGTTCTTC

size: -
J: TRBJ2-4
D: TRBD1
V: TRBV4-3
CDR3: CASSWGDRVAKNIQYF
DNA: TGCGCCAGCAGCTGGGGGGACAGGGTAGCCAAAAACATTCAGTACTTC

size: once
J: TRBJ2-3
D: TRBD2
V: TRBV5-1
CDR3: CASSPLPSGSRDTQYF
DNA: TGCGCCAGCAGCCCCCTTCCTAGCGGGTCGCGGGATACGCAGTATTTT

size: -
J: TRBJ1-1
D: TRBD1
V: TRBV2
CDR3: CASSAGTGNTEAFF
DNA: TGTGCCAGCAGTGCCGGGACAGGGAACACTGAAGCTTTCTTT

size: -
J: TRBJ2-1
D: TRBD2
V: TRBV11-2
CDR3: CASSSTSGGSYNEQFF
DNA: TGTGCCAGCAGCTCTACTAGCGGGGGCTCCTACAATGAGCAGTTCTTC

size: -
J: TRBJ2-7
D: TRBD2
V: TRBV5-1
CDR3: CASSFRPQREGYEQYF
DNA: TGCGCCAGCAGCTTTAGGCCTCAGCGGGAGGGCTACGAGCAGTACTTC

size: -
J: TRBJ1-1
D: -
V: TRBV7-2
CDR3: CASSLIGGGLNTEAFF
DNA: TGTGCCAGCAGCTTAATCGGCGGAGGGTTGAACACTGAAGCTTTCTTT